This T cell receptor (beta chain) was recorded in a study of identifying expanded T cells in peripheral blood (dated by TCRdb to between 2017 and 2020). About the investigation overall: Separate aliquots of the same genomic DNA pool were sequenced to produce technical replicates, and four replicates were compared in pairs. Study-level results and caveats: About 1.2 differentially abundant clones were flagged by the binomial model between technical replicates, whereas about 16 and 20 were flagged over approximately two weeks and four weeks, respectively. Both the number of clones called differentially abundant and the false-positive rate were significantly reduced by the beta-binomial model across all healthy-donor time intervals. In all healthy donors, the variance in clone template counts between samples taken around two weeks apart rose significantly as total template count increased. The authors expected biological variance in healthy repertoires might increase further over much longer intervals such as months to years.

For this clone: Its target antigen remains unknown. There are no base qualities to consult, and no much larger clone falls within one base.

TCRbeta CDR3 regions were profiled with the immunoSEQ Assay using bias-controlled multiplex PCR amplification of genomic DNA. Turning to the authors' computational methods: The absolute abundance of each unique TCRbeta CDR3 region was quantified after sequences were collapsed and filtered. Two models were used to test differential abundance: a binomial model (Fisher-equivalent) and a beta-binomial model that adds time-dependent variance fitted from healthy donors. Clones with fewer than 5 combined templates were removed, and differential abundance was called for clones with a Benjamini-Hochberg FDR below 0.01. In the beta-binomial model, variance was expressed as a function of the total template count across the two samples, in the form v = (b*log(k)+a)^2. TCRdb provides this immuneACCESS table in a form limited to in-frame rearrangements. Some clones are lacking; in checked studies, under half of them reflect an unresolved V gene, and why the rest are absent is not known. V and J calls and clone size are those listed in that table; D and trimming were worked out from the DNA. The sample table records 100,000 to 150,000 clones; 84% of these occur just once. The biggest ten clones account for roughly 3.3% of the sample.

No immune events such as infections were documented for the healthy donors during the collection period. Time-dependent variance in a beta-binomial model of T-cell clone differential abundance was calibrated using healthy-donor blood repertoires as a training cohort. The training cohort included around ten healthy donors, of whom 3 were female and 7 were male. An age range of roughly 29 to 65 years, with an average of about 39 years, was recorded for the donors. Obtained from a commercial supplier, whole blood was collected from each healthy donor at three time points set 2 to 3 weeks apart. For immunosequencing, genomic DNA was extracted from whole blood that had not been sorted. The CDR3 covers 15 residues, taking in both the cysteine and the phenylalanine. Only the CDR3 portion is preserved as DNA: 45 bases, with reading frame beginning at the first base. V loses 4 bases, J loses 3 bases, and the germline ends lie 15 bases apart. The germline V gene (reference sequence) sets CDR1 to SEHNR and CDR2 to FQNEAQ.

This sequence uses TRBV7-9 and TRBJ1-2; the D gene is perhaps TRBD1, on 6 matching bases. This TCR was recovered from a person aged 18 to 75 in good health. Sequencing used blood. Here is the DNA: TGTGCCAGCAGCTGGGGGCAACAGGGTGACTATGGCTACACCTTC. It translates as CASSWGQQGDYGYTF.